This passage covers 25 T cell receptor beta chains from one sample sequenced in a study of T cell repertoires in cytomegalovirus infection. TCRdb itself ran the reads through MiXCR, one entry per CDR3 protein. Of about 260,000 distinct CDR3 sequences in the sample, roughly an eighth were seen once. Sequencing was performed on PBMCs. The receptor source for this set is a human donor in good health (CMV status not recorded). Some clones in this sample may be carry-over from other donors' samples.

In its sample, this clonotype was seen many times. The chain links TRBV7-8 to TRBJ2-7; D possibly corresponds to TRBD2 (5 bases). Between the trimmed V and J ends, which lost 0 bases and 12 bases, there was a span of 15 bases. This CDR3 has 13 amino acids. The germline V gene has CDR1 SGHVS and CDR2 FQNEAQ. CDR3 region: CASSLAHGLGVYF. CDR3 bases: TGTGCCAGCAGCTTAGCACACGGACTGGGCGTGTACTTC.

This clonotype was observed many times. The chain uses TRBV5-4 and TRBJ2-2; D is unclear. The CDR3 runs 15 residues. From germline, CDR1 is SGHNT and CDR2 YYREEE (reference sequence). Trimming removed 2 bases from V and 5 bases from J, with 13 bases in between. The CDR3 bases are TGTGCCAGCAGCTTAAAGGATCGTAGGACCGGGGAGCTGTTTTTT. Protein sequence: CASSLKDRRTGELFF.

Ten or more counts support this clonotype. The rearrangement uses TRBV7-2 and TRBJ2-7, with 7 bases matching TRBD2. With V trimmed by 4 bases and J by 7 bases, 16 bases remained unmatched. Per germline, CDR1 SGHTA and CDR2 FQGNSA. CDR3 length equals 16 residues. In DNA, the CDR3 is TGTGCCAGCAGCTACGCCCCCGGACTAGTGAGTGGGGAGCAGTACTTC. It encodes CASSYAPGLVSGEQYF.

There are many counts of this clonotype. The chain is built from TRBV6-2 or TRBV6-3 and TRBJ2-1, with 10 bases identical to TRBD1. This CDR3 comprises 16 residues. Germline-derived CDR1 and CDR2 are MNHEY and SVGEGT. V shed 1 base and J 6 bases; nucleotides not matched to a gene: 6. The CDR3: CASSYLTGGTGNEQFF. As DNA, the CDR3 is TGTGCCAGCAGTTACTTGACAGGGGGCACGGGCAATGAGCAGTTCTTC.

Only a few counts were recorded for this clonotype. V is TRBV6-6 and J is TRBJ1-5, with D possibly TRBD1 on 6 matching bases. The CDR3 extends over 15 amino acids. The V gene's germline CDR1 is MNHNY and CDR2 SVGAGI (reference sequence). Trimming removed 2 bases at V and 4 bases at J, with 12 bases between. CDR3 sequence reads: CASSYRGGENQPQHF. The DNA for the CDR3 is TGTGCCAGCAGTTACAGGGGGGGGGAAAATCAGCCCCAGCATTTT.

This clonotype was seen at least ten times. For the CDR3, the DNA is TGTGCCAGCAGCCGCGCCGGGACTCAACGCACAGATACGCAGTATTTT. Its protein is CASSRAGTQRTDTQYF. The chain is built from TRBV6-1 and TRBJ2-3; TRBD2 might be the D (6 bases). CDR1 and CDR2 from the germline V gene are MNHNS and SASEGT. This CDR3 spans 16 amino acids. Trimming shortened V by 6 bases and J by 1 base, and 17 bases separated the two germline ends.

This clonotype was seen a handful of times. CDR3 amino acids: CASEMTSGTYEQYF. CDR3 DNA: TGTGCCAGCGAAATGACTAGCGGGACCTACGAGCAGTACTTC. The chain is built from TRBV28 and TRBJ2-7, with 11 bases that match TRBD2. The CDR3 is made up of 14 amino acids. Per the germline V gene, CDR1 is MDHEN and CDR2 is SYDVKM. The ends lost 8 bases at V and 2 bases at J; junction bases unmatched: 5.

The CDR3 coding sequence is TGTGCCAGTAGTAACCTCCTTACTGAAGCTTTCTTT. Amino acids: CASSNLLTEAFF. The chain couples TRBV19 to TRBJ1-1; D not resolved. CDR3 length: 12 residues. Germline CDR1 reads LNHDA; CDR2 reads SQIVND (reference sequence). The V and J ends lost 4 bases and 5 bases respectively, with 8 bases between them. Full variable domain (outside the CDR3, taken from reference TRBV19 and TRBJ1-1): DGGITQSPKYLFRKEGQNVTLSCEQNLNHDAMYWYRQDPGQGLRLIYYSQIVNDFQKGDIAEGYSVSREKKESFPLTVTSAQKNPTAFYLCASSNLLTEAFFGQGTRLTVV.

The J gene is TRBJ1-1, the V gene TRBV19, with D uncertain. The CDR3 spans 12 residues. Germline values: CDR1 LNHDA, CDR2 SQIVND (reference sequence). V lost 7 bases and J 0 bases, leaving 6 bases between the germline ends. The CDR3 spells CASMAMNTEAFF. In nucleotides, the CDR3 is TGTGCCAGTATGGCCATGAACACTGAAGCTTTCTTT.

This clonotype was found many times. The V call is TRBV27, the J call TRBJ2-1; 8 nucleotides align to TRBD2. V lost 6 bases, J lost 4 bases, and 8 bases stayed unmatched. This CDR3 is 15 amino acids long. Germline V lookup: CDR1 MNHEY, CDR2 SMNVEV (reference sequence). CDR3 amino acids: CASRLIAGTYNEQFF. CDR3 nucleotide sequence: TGTGCCAGCAGGTTAATAGCGGGAACTTACAATGAGCAGTTCTTC.

About this clonotype: In this CDR3 the conserved last residue, phenylalanine or tryptophan, is missing, so a read error is likely. The chain employs TRBV5-1 and TRBJ1-1, with 10 bases fitting TRBD1. J lost 4 bases, V lost 0 bases, and 3 bases had no gene match. The CDR3 sequence is 15 residues long. Germline V CDR1 and CDR2: SGHRS, YFSETQ. The chain's CDR3 is CASSLGQGAVTEAFL. Written as DNA, the CDR3 is TGCGCCAGCAGCTTGGGACAGGGGGCGGTCACTGAAGCTTTCTTG.

This clonotype was seen a handful of times. This chain uses TRBV19 with TRBJ2-2, with D hard to call. The CDR3 is made up of 16 amino acids. Per germline, CDR1 LNHDA and CDR2 SQIVND (reference sequence). The ends were cut back, 2 bases at V and 5 bases at J, with 15 bases in the middle. The CDR3 here is CASSIKGPVGTGELFF. The CDR3 DNA reads as TGTGCCAGTAGTATAAAAGGGCCTGTTGGGACCGGGGAGCTGTTTTTT.

J is TRBJ1-2 and V is TRBV25-1; D not certain. The V end was cut by 2 bases, the J end by 6 bases, with 4 bases between. There are 11 residues in the CDR3. CDR1 MGHDK and CDR2 SYGVNS come from the germline V gene. Here the CDR3 DNA reads TGTGCCAGCAGTGAACAGGATGGCTACACCTTC. Translated: CASSEQDGYTF.

At least ten counts were recorded for this clonotype. The chain links TRBV7-3 to TRBJ2-5; 8 nucleotides line up with TRBD2. The junction had 5 bases not matched to a gene; V was cut back by 3 bases and J by 2 bases. Germline CDR1 is SGHTA and CDR2 is FQGTGA. This CDR3 is 15 amino acids long. The CDR3 spells CASSLSGGHQETQYF. CDR3 nucleotide sequence: TGTGCCAGCAGCTTGAGCGGGGGCCATCAAGAGACCCAGTACTTC.

This clonotype has at least ten counts. The chain carries TRBV10-3 and TRBJ1-1; D may be TRBD1 (5 bases). The germline V gene has CDR1 ENHRY and CDR2 SYGVKD. V lost 4 bases and J lost 5, with 14 bases in between. CDR3 length: 14 residues. CDR3 protein: CAISGGPQRTEAFF. The CDR3 coding sequence is TGTGCCATCAGTGGGGGACCCCAGCGGACTGAAGCTTTCTTT.

The V and J genes are TRBV4-1 and TRBJ2-7; 10 nucleotides match TRBD2. CDR1 MGHRA and CDR2 YSYEKL come from the germline V gene. The V gene end was trimmed by 2 bases and the J gene end by 6 bases; junction bases not matched to a gene: 10. The CDR3 covers 16 residues. The CDR3 here is CASSQKDPGLASEQYF. DNA for the CDR3: TGCGCCAGCAGCCAAAAAGACCCGGGACTAGCGAGCGAGCAGTACTTC.

Ten or more counts support this clonotype. This chain connects TRBV7-9 to TRBJ2-7, with TRBD1 as a possible D gene (6 bases). Germline lookup yields CDR1 SEHNR and CDR2 FQNEAQ (reference sequence). Deletions cut 5 bases from V and 3 bases from J, with 17 bases between. This CDR3 has 15 residues. The CDR3 sequence is CASSSVEGQDYEQYF. The DNA for the CDR3 is TGTGCCAGCAGCAGTGTAGAGGGACAAGACTACGAGCAGTACTTC.

The chain has TRBV7-9 and TRBJ1-1; no reliable D call. Germline lookup yields CDR1 SEHNR and CDR2 FQNEAQ (reference sequence). The germline V and J ends were trimmed by 1 base and 6 bases, with 9 bases remaining between them. The CDR3 loop spans 13 amino acids. The CDR3 nucleotides are TGTGCCAGCAGCTTAGGTCTGGGCGCTGAAGCTTTCTTT. Translating it yields CASSLGLGAEAFF.

This clonotype was seen a handful of times. V gene TRBV29-1 combines with J gene TRBJ1-1; D gene unclear. Germline values: CDR1 SQVTM, CDR2 ANQGSEA. The CDR3 length is 14 residues. V shed 1 base and J shed 2 bases, with 11 bases lying between them. Written as DNA, the CDR3 is TGCAGCGTTGAAGGGGTCAGTCTAAACACTGAAGCTTTCTTT. This translates into CSVEGVSLNTEAFF.

The V gene is TRBV20-1, the J gene TRBJ2-1; 10 bases are a match to TRBD1. Unmatched junction bases numbered 14, after V lost 6 bases and J lost 15 bases. Germline CDR1 is DFQATT and CDR2 is SNEGSKA (reference sequence). The CDR3 runs 13 residues. The CDR3 nucleotides read TGCAGTGCGGGCCCGGGACAGGGGCAAAGGAGGTTCTTC. It translates to CSAGPGQGQRRFF.

CDR3 coding DNA: TGTGTCAGTGCAACCGTCAGGCTGGGTTCGGGCAATCAGCCCCAGCATTTT. This encodes CVSATVRLGSGNQPQHF. V is TRBV7-9 and J is TRBJ1-5; D is undetermined. The CDR3 has 17 residues. Germline values: CDR1 SEHNR, CDR2 FQNEAQ (reference sequence).

The V gene is TRBV29-1, the J gene TRBJ1-2; a weak D match, TRBD1 (5 bases). V lost 7 bases and J lost 2, with 11 bases in between. Germline CDR1 and CDR2: SQVTM and ANQGSEA. There are 12 residues in the CDR3. CDR3 sequence (DNA): TGCAGCGCTGGGGACGGGAACTATGGCTACACCTTC. It encodes CSAGDGNYGYTF.

This clonotype was counted a few times. V usage is TRBV7-8 and J usage is TRBJ2-7; D not resolved. Trimming took off 1 base at V and 2 bases at J, with 9 bases between the two ends. CDR1 SGHVS and CDR2 FQNEAQ come from the germline V gene. This CDR3 contains 14 residues. The DNA for the CDR3 is TGTGCCAGCAGCTTAGTATTGGTCCCCTACGAGCAGTACTTC. Translated: CASSLVLVPYEQYF.

The chain joins TRBV5-4 to TRBJ2-7, with 10 bases fitting TRBD2. The CDR3 has 13 amino acids. Germline lookup yields CDR1 SGHNT and CDR2 YYREEE (reference sequence). With 2 bases clipped from V and 6 bases from J, the junction kept 2 bases outside the gene matches. The CDR3 region has the DNA TGTGCCAGCAGCTTACTAGCGGGAATCGAGCAGTACTTC. This codes for CASSLLAGIEQYF.

This clonotype was counted many times. V gene TRBV7-2 combines with J gene TRBJ2-3, with D possibly being TRBD1 (6 bases). This CDR3 comprises 16 residues. Trimming pared 0 bases from V and 5 bases from J, leaving 15 bases between. CDR1 and CDR2 from the germline V gene are SGHTA and FQGNSA. The CDR3 nucleotides are TGTGCCAGCAGCTTAGCGGGACAATTATGGGGAGATACGCAGTATTTT. Its protein product is CASSLAGQLWGDTQYF.